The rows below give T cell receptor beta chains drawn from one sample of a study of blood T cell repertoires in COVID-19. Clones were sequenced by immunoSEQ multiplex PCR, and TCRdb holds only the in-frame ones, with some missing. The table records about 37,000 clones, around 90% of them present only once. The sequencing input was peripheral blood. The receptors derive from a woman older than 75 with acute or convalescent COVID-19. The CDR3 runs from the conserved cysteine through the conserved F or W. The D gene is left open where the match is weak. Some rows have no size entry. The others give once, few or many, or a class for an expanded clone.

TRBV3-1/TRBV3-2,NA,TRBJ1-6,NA,CASSQAYTNSPLHF,TGTGCCAGCAGCCAAGCTTACACTAATTCACCCCTCCACTTT
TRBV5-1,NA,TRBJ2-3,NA,CASSLGQVGDTQYF,TGCGCCAGCAGCTTGGGGCAGGTAGGCGATACGCAGTATTTT
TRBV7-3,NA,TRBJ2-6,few,CASSSGNSGANVLTF,TGTGCCAGCAGCTCAGGGAACTCTGGGGCCAACGTCCTGACTTTC
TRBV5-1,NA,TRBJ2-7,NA,CASSLGPGNELEQYF,TGCGCCAGCAGCTTGGGACCAGGTAATGAGCTAGAGCAGTACTTC
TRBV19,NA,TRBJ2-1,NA,CASSIEGDLLYNEQFF,TGTGCCAGTAGTATAGAAGGGGACTTACTCTACAATGAGCAGTTCTTC
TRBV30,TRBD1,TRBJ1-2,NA,CAWRTTGGGYGYTF,TGTGCCTGGAGAACCACAGGGGGCGGCTATGGCTACACCTTC
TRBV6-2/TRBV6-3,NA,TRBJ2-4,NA,CASSYDVRTAYF,TGTGCCAGCAGTTACGATGTAAGGACAGCCTACTTC
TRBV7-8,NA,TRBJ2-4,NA,CASSLILAKNIQYF,TGTGCCAGCAGCTTAATCCTTGCCAAAAACATTCAGTACTTC
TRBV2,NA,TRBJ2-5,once,CASSGPLREEETQYF,TGTGCCAGCAGCGGACCCCTAAGGGAGGAGGAGACCCAGTACTTC
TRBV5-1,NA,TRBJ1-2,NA,CASSLVEGQPGYGYTF,TGCGCCAGCAGCTTGGTCGAAGGACAGCCAGGCTATGGCTACACCTTC
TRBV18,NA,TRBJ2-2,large,CASSPQRNTGELFF,TGTGCCAGCTCCCCACAGCGGAACACCGGGGAGCTGTTTTTT
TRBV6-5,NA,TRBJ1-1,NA,CASSYAREAFF,TGTGCCAGCAGTTACGCCAGGGAAGCTTTCTTT
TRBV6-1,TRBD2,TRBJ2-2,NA,CASSGGLAGGTNTGELFF,TGTGCCAGCAGTGGGGGACTAGCGGGGGGTACGAACACCGGGGAGCTGTTTTTT
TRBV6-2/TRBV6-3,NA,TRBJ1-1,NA,CASSYPRRGAEEAFF,TGTGCCAGCAGTTACCCGCGAAGAGGCGCGGAGGAAGCTTTCTTT
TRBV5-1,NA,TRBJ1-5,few,CASSAGPDQPQHF,TGCGCCAGCAGCGCGGGACCGGATCAGCCCCAGCATTTT
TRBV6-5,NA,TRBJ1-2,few,CASSFRGSRGYTF,TGTGCCAGCAGTTTCCGGGGTTCTAGAGGCTACACCTTC
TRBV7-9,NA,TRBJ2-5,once,CASSSLWETQYF,TGTGCCAGCAGCTCACTCTGGGAGACCCAGTACTTC
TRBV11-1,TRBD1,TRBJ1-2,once,CASSSGQGGYGYTF,TGTGCCAGCAGTTCCGGACAGGGGGGCTATGGCTACACCTTC
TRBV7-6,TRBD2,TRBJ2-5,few,CASSLNQLAGGQETQYF,TGTGCCAGCAGCTTAAACCAGTTAGCGGGGGGGCAGGAGACCCAGTACTTC
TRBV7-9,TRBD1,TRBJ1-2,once,CASSHMAVRQGADYGYTF,TGTGCCAGCAGCCACATGGCGGTCAGACAGGGGGCAGACTATGGCTACACCTTC
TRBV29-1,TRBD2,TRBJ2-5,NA,CSVEGTSEETQYF,TGCAGCGTTGAAGGGACTAGCGAAGAGACCCAGTACTTC
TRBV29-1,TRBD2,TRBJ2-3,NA,CSVTSRTDTQYF,TGCAGCGTGACTAGCCGCACAGATACGCAGTATTTT
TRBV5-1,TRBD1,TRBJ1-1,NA,CASNPRGTALNTEAFF,TGCGCCAGCAACCCCAGAGGGACAGCCCTGAACACTGAAGCTTTCTTT
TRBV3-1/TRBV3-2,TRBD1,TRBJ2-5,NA,CASSRDRAETQYF,TGTGCCAGCAGCCGGGACAGGGCTGAGACCCAGTACTTC
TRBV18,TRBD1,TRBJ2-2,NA,CASSPPGQATGELFF,TGTGCCAGCTCACCACCGGGACAGGCGACCGGGGAGCTGTTTTTT
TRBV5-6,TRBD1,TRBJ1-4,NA,CASSADRGTNEKLFF,TGTGCCAGCAGCGCAGACAGGGGAACTAATGAAAAACTGTTTTTT
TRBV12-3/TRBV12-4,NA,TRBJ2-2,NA,CASRPRNTGELFF,TGTGCCAGCAGACCGCGGAACACCGGGGAGCTGTTTTTT
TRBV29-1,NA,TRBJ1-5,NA,CSVEGVSRDGSSNQPQHF,TGCAGCGTTGAGGGGGTTAGCAGGGACGGGAGTAGCAATCAGCCCCAGCATTTT
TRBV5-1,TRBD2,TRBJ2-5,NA,CASSLEGLAGRETQYF,TGCGCCAGCAGCTTGGAGGGACTAGCGGGGAGGGAGACCCAGTACTTC
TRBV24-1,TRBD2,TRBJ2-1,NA,CATSDQRTSIHEQFF,TGTGCCACCAGTGATCAACGGACTAGCATCCATGAGCAGTTCTTC
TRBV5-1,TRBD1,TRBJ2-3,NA,CASSSRTGNTDTQYF,TGCGCCAGCAGCTCGCGGACAGGGAACACAGATACGCAGTATTTT
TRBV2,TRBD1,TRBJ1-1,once,CASGTGGGSTEAFF,TGTGCCAGCGGAACAGGGGGCGGAAGCACTGAAGCTTTCTTT
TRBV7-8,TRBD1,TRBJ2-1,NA,CASSLFSGTAYNEQFF,TGTGCCAGCAGCTTATTTTCCGGGACAGCCTACAATGAGCAGTTCTTC